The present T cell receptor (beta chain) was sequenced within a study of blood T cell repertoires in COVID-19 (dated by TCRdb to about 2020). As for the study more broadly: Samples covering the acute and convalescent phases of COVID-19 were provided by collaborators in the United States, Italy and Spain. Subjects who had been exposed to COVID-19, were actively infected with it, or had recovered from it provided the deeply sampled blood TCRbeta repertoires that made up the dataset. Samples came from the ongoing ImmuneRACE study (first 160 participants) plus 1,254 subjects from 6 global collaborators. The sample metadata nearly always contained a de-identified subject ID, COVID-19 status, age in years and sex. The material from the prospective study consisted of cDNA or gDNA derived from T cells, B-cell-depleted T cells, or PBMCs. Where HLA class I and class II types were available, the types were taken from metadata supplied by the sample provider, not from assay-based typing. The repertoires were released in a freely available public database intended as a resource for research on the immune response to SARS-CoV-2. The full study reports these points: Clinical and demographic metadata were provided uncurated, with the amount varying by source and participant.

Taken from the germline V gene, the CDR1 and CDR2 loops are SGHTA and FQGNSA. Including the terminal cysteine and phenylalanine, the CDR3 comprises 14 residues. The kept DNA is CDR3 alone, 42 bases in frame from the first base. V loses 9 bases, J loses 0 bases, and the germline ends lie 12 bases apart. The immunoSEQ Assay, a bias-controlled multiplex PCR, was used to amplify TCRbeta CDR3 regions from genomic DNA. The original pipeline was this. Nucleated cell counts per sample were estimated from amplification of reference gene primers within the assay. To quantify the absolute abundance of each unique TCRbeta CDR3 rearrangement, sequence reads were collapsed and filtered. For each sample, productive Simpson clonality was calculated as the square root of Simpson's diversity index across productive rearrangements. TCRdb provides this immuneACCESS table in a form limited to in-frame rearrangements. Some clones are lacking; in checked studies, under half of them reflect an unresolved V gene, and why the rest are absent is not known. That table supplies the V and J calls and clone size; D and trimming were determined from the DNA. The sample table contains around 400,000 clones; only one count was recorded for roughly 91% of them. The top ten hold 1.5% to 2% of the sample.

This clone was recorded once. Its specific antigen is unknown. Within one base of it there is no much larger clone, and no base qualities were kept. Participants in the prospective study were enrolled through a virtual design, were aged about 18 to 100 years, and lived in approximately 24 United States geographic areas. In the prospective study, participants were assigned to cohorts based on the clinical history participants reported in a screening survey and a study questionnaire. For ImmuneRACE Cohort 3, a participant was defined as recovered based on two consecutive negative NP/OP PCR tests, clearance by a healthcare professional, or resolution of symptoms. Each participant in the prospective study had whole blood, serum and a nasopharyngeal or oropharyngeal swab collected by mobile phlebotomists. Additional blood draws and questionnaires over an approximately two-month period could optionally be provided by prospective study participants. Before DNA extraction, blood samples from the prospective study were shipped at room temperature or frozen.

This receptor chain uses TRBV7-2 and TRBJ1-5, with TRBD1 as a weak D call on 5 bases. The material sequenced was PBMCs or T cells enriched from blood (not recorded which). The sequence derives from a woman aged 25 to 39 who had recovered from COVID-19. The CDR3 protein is CASTTVNSNQPQHF. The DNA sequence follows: TGTGCCAGTACGACAGTTAATAGCAATCAGCCCCAGCATTTT.